This T cell receptor (beta chain) is from a study of T cell repertoires in cytomegalovirus infection. Across the whole study: Peptides in the study included HLA-C-restricted and HLA-B-restricted CMV epitopes. Notes on the study in general: Based on cumulative public TCR beta family frequency, carriers of CMV plus the relevant HLA were identified.

This clonotype appeared a few times. No antigen is known for it. TCRdb reprocessed the reads via MiXCR and lists one record per CDR3 protein. The sample records 550,000 to 850,000 distinct CDR3 sequences, around a third being singletons. CDR3 length equals 14 residues. Trimming removed 5 bases from V and 4 bases from J, with 13 bases in between. The germline V gene has CDR1 MNHEY and CDR2 SVGEGT. The clonotype was recovered from a human donor in good health (CMV status not recorded). Some clones in this sample may be carry-over from other donors' samples. Source: cultured PBMCs, taken from culture after CMV antigen stimulation. This chain uses TRBV6-2 or TRBV6-3 with TRBJ2-3; TRBD2 might be the D (5 bases). The CDR3 coding sequence is TGTGCCAGCAGTCCCCGGACTCTTCCAGATACGCAGTATTTT. It is translated as CASSPRTLPDTQYF.